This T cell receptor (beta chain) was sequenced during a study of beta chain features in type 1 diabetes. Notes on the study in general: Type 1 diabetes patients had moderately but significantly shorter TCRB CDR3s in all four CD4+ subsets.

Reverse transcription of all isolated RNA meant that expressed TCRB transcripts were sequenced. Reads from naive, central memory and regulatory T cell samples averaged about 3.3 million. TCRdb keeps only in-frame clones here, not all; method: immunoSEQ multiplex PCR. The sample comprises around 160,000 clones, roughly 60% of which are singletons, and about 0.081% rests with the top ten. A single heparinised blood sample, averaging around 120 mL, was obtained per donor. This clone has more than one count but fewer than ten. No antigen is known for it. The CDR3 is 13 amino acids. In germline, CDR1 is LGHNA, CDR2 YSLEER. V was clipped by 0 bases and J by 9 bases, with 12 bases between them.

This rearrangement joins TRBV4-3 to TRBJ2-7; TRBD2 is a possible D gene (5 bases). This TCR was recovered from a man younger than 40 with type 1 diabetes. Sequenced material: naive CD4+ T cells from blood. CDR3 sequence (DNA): TGCGCCAGCAGCCAAGAAGGTCTAGCCGCGCAGTACTTC. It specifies CASSQEGLAAQYF.